Below are 19 T cell receptor beta chains sequenced from a single sample in a study of OX40 agonist ivuxolimab in advanced cancers. Profiled with immunoSEQ multiplex PCR; TCRdb holds only in-frame clones, not every one. The profile shows about 69,000 clones, over 60% of them singletons. This sample comprised CD4+ or CD8+ T cells sorted from blood, obtained in a trial of the OX40 agonist ivuxolimab. The receptors here all came from an adult with an advanced solid tumor such as melanoma, head and neck, liver or kidney cancer.

This clone was recorded a few times. This chain joins TRBV18 and TRBJ1-2; D is unresolved. Germline values: CDR1 KGHSH, CDR2 LQKENI. The CDR3 is 14 amino acids. V shed 2 bases and J shed 7 bases, with 14 bases lying between them. CDR3 nucleotides: TGTGCCAGCTCACCAACGGACGGACTTAGTGGCTACACCTTC. This codes for CASSPTDGLSGYTF.

This sequence joins TRBV2 and TRBJ1-1, with 7 bases that match TRBD1. V lost 1 base and J lost 6; bases outside the gene matches: 5. Looked up from germline, CDR1 is SNHLY and CDR2 is FYNNEI. The CDR3 loop spans 14 amino acids. The CDR3 DNA sequence: TGTGCCAGCAGTGAAGACAGGGGAAGGGCTGAAGCTTTCTTT. Translated, it gives CASSEDRGRAEAFF.

The V gene is TRBV30, the J gene TRBJ2-7; D assignment may be TRBD1 or TRBD2 (5 bases each). Trimming shortened V by 4 bases and J by 0 bases, and 10 bases separated the two germline ends. Germline CDR1 reads GTSNPN; CDR2 reads SVGIG (reference sequence). The CDR3 sequence is 13 residues long. In DNA form, the CDR3 reads TGTGCCTGGAATTGGGGGTCCTCCTACGAGCAGTACTTC. Translated, it gives CAWNWGSSYEQYF.

This clone occurred once. This rearrangement joins TRBV19 to TRBJ1-1; a possible D gene is TRBD1 (5 bases). The CDR3 is 16 residues long. Germline V gene lookup returns CDR1 LNHDA and CDR2 SQIVND (reference sequence). V gave up 0 bases and J gave up 1 base, with 12 bases separating them. The CDR3 DNA follows: TGTGCCAGTAGTATAGATCGCGGGGCAGAGAACACTGAAGCTTTCTTT. Translated: CASSIDRGAENTEAFF.

The V and J genes are TRBV6-1 and TRBJ2-3; maybe TRBD2 (6 bases). Germline values: CDR1 MNHNS, CDR2 SASEGT. The CDR3 sequence is 14 residues long. Trimming shortened V by 8 bases and J by 5 bases, and 17 bases separated the two germline ends. CDR3 sequence (DNA): TGTGCCAGCCGCGGGGATTGGTTGGTAGATACGCAGTATTTT. Translating it yields CASRGDWLVDTQYF.

The V call is TRBV5-1, the J call TRBJ1-1; D possibly corresponds to TRBD1 (5 bases). Germline CDR1 SGHRS, CDR2 YFSETQ. Trimming shortened V by 4 bases and J by 0 bases, and 10 bases separated the two germline ends. The CDR3 consists of 14 residues. The CDR3 sequence: CASSTQTVNTEAFF. CDR3 bases: TGCGCCAGCAGCACCCAGACAGTGAACACTGAAGCTTTCTTT.

This clone was counted a few times. The genes are TRBV30 and TRBJ1-3, with D perhaps TRBD1 (5 bases). In germline, CDR1 is GTSNPN, CDR2 SVGIG (reference sequence). With 7 bases removed from V and 4 bases from J, the gap between germline ends came to 11 bases. The CDR3 totals 12 residues. CDR3 DNA sequence: TGTGCCTTAGGGACGGCAGGAAACACCATATATTTT. This encodes CALGTAGNTIYF.

The chain carries TRBV6-1 and TRBJ1-1; D call uncertain. The germline V gene encodes CDR1 MNHNS and CDR2 SASEGT. The CDR3 spans 16 residues. Trimming cost V 2 bases and J 1 base, with 14 bases left between them. Here the CDR3 DNA reads TGTGCCAGCAGTGAAAGGGCCAGACGAGAGAACACTGAAGCTTTCTTT. This codes for CASSERARRENTEAFF.

Remarks on this clone: Other DNA sequences within the sample encode an identical CDR3. V is TRBV5-5 and J is TRBJ2-3; no clear D. Germline V lookup: CDR1 SGHKS, CDR2 YYEKEE (reference sequence). V was clipped by 3 bases and J by 1 base, with 9 bases between them. This CDR3 contains 14 residues. The CDR3 here is CASSSRTGTDTQYF. In DNA form, the CDR3 reads TGTGCCAGCAGCTCGCGGACGGGCACAGATACGCAGTATTTT.

This clone has only one observation. This CDR3 is CASSPGSWNTEAFF. The CDR3, as DNA: TGTGCCAGCAGCCCGGGCTCCTGGAACACTGAAGCTTTCTTT. The chain recombines TRBV6-1 with TRBJ1-1; no reliable D call. The germline gives CDR1 MNHNS, CDR2 SASEGT. This CDR3 is built from 14 residues. Trimming took off 6 bases at V and 1 base at J, with 12 bases between the two ends.

CDR3 loop: CASSIPGHPDEKLFF. DNA of the CDR3: TGTGCCAGTAGTATCCCGGGACACCCGGATGAAAAACTGTTTTTT. J is TRBJ1-4 and V is TRBV19; weak D call: TRBD1 (6 bases). V lost 3 bases, J lost 6 bases, and 14 bases lay in between. Germline V gene lookup returns CDR1 LNHDA and CDR2 SQIVND (reference sequence). The CDR3 is 15 amino acids. Based on the CDR3 plus reference TRBV19 and TRBJ1-4, the full variable domain is DGGITQSPKYLFRKEGQNVTLSCEQNLNHDAMYWYRQDPGQGLRLIYYSQIVNDFQKGDIAEGYSVSREKKESFPLTVTSAQKNPTAFYLCASSIPGHPDEKLFFGSGTQLSVL.

The V call is TRBV10-1, the J call TRBJ1-2; D is unresolved. The length of the CDR3 is 13 residues. V was pared by 2 bases and J by 2 bases, with 6 bases between. In germline, CDR1 is WNHNN, CDR2 SYGVQD (reference sequence). This CDR3 reads CASSEGSNYGYTF. The CDR3 bases are TGCGCCAGCAGTGAGGGCAGCAACTATGGCTACACCTTC.

In DNA form, the CDR3 reads TGTGCCAGCAGCCCCCACAGGGGACCCACAGATACGCAGTATTTT. Protein sequence: CASSPHRGPTDTQYF. The chain uses TRBV14 and TRBJ2-3; 7 nucleotides agree with TRBD1. Per the germline V gene, CDR1 is SGHDN and CDR2 is FVKESK. V trimming: 4 bases; J trimming: 2 bases; junction bases outside the gene matches: 6. The CDR3 covers 15 residues.

The V and J genes are TRBV19 and TRBJ2-2, with 11 nucleotides matching TRBD2. Germline V CDR1 and CDR2: LNHDA, SQIVND (reference sequence). The V segment lost 5 bases and the J segment 6 bases; nucleotides outside the gene matches: 11. The CDR3 runs 17 residues. The CDR3 coding sequence is TGTGCCAGTAGTTCCTTTTTCGGGACTAGCGGTGCCGGGGAGCTGTTTTTT. Amino acids: CASSSFFGTSGAGELFF.

V is TRBV6-6 and J is TRBJ2-7; 8 nucleotides match TRBD1. With 5 bases clipped from V and 3 bases from J, the junction kept 12 bases outside the gene matches. Germline assignment: CDR1 MNHNY and CDR2 SVGAGI (reference sequence). This CDR3 spans 16 amino acids. The DNA of the CDR3 is TGTGCCAGCAGTACCCAATTAGCAGGGGGCAGCTACGAGCAGTACTTC. Translated, it gives CASSTQLAGGSYEQYF.

The chain has TRBV5-1 and TRBJ2-2; maybe TRBD2 (5 bases). The germline CDR1 and CDR2 sequences are SGHRS and YFSETQ. The CDR3 has 14 amino acids. V was shortened by 4 bases and J by 6 bases, with 13 bases between the two germline ends. The CDR3 coding sequence is TGCGCCAGCAGCCCACTCGGGAAGGCCGGGGAGCTGTTTTTT. Protein sequence: CASSPLGKAGELFF.

This clone was observed a few times. The chain recombines TRBV7-8 with TRBJ1-3, with D tentatively TRBD1 (5 bases). The germline V and J ends were trimmed by 6 bases and 0 bases, with 12 bases remaining between them. This CDR3 region has 15 residues. Germline V gives CDR1 SGHVS, CDR2 FQNEAQ. CDR3 in DNA: TGTGCCAGCAGGCGGGGACGGGACTCTGGAAACACCATATATTTT. It specifies CASRRGRDSGNTIYF.

The V and J genes are TRBV19 and TRBJ1-5; TRBD1 matches at 7 bases. V was pared by 3 bases and J by 7 bases, with 12 bases of the junction left unmatched. From germline, CDR1 is LNHDA and CDR2 SQIVND (reference sequence). There are 16 residues in the CDR3. The CDR3 is CASSIAHRGLFQPQHF. The CDR3 DNA is TGTGCCAGTAGTATTGCACACAGGGGATTATTCCAGCCCCAGCATTTT.

This clone has more than one count but fewer than ten. The chain uses TRBV11-3 and TRBJ2-3; 8 bases fit TRBD1. Germline CDR1 reads SGHNT; CDR2 reads YENEEA. Losses at the gene ends were 3 bases for V and 5 bases for J; bases not matched to a gene: 10. The CDR3 extends over 16 amino acids. The CDR3 nucleotides are TGTGCCAGCAGCTTCGGTAGTCGGACAGGGAAAGATACGCAGTATTTT. It specifies CASSFGSRTGKDTQYF.